This T cell receptor beta chain was found in a study of T cell repertoires in cytomegalovirus infection. Study context: Indicated by public TCR beta signatures were CMV infection and matching HLA type. Study-wide points: Summed frequency of public TCR beta families distinguished CMV carriers with the relevant HLA. CMV-specific TCR beta clonotypes restricted by HLA-C were the ones dominating the ex vivo response.

Ten or more counts support this clonotype. Its antigen remains unknown. This CDR3 comprises 14 residues. V dropped 2 bases and J dropped 5 bases, with 12 bases sitting between them. In germline, CDR1 is SGHRS, CDR2 YFSETQ. MiXCR, applied by TCRdb to the reads, yields one record per CDR3 protein. The table has about 130,000 distinct CDR3 sequences, 7% to 9.5% seen once. Sequenced sample: PBMCs. The TCR comes from a human donor in good health (CMV status not recorded). Some clones in this sample may be carry-over from other donors' samples. The chain is built from TRBV5-1 and TRBJ2-3; perhaps TRBD1 as D (6 bases). CDR3 nucleotides: TGCGCCAGCAGCTTCGGACAGTTAAAAGATACGCAGTATTTT. Its protein is CASSFGQLKDTQYF.